This is a list of T cell receptor beta chains from one sample in a study of T cells in Graves' hyperthyroidism and ophthalmopathy. From the multiplex PCR reads, TCRdb called clonotypes with MiXCR, one entry per CDR3 protein. The data show some 180,000 distinct CDR3 sequences, about 17% seen once. Sequenced material: blood. All receptors derive from a woman aged 50 to 60 with Graves' hyperthyroidism. Both conserved end residues are part of each CDR3. A D gene is named only where the DNA matches it firmly. Clone size is not always given. Where it is, it says once, few, many or a class for expanded clones.

abundance	d_gene	j_gene	v_gene	CDR3nt	CDR3aa
few	.	TRBJ2-6	TRBV9	TGTGCCAGCAGCGTCGCCTCTGGGGCCAACGTCCTGACTTTC	CASSVASGANVLTF
many	TRBD1	TRBJ1-6	TRBV3-1	TGTGCCAGCAGCCCTCGACAGGGAAGTTCACCCCTCCACTTT	CASSPRQGSSPLHF
.	.	TRBJ1-3	TRBV10-3	TGTGCCATCAGTGAGGGCTCTGGAAACACCATATATTTT	CAISEGSGNTIYF
.	TRBD2	TRBJ2-1	TRBV7-8	TGTGCCAGCAGCTCATGGACTAGCGGGAGGGCCGTCAATGAGCAGTTCTTC	CASSSWTSGRAVNEQFF
many	TRBD2	TRBJ2-3	TRBV7-9	TGTGCCAGCAGCCGAGGACCTCTAGCGGGGCTAACGCAGTATTTT	CASSRGPLAGLTQYF
.	.	TRBJ1-4	TRBV7-9	TGTGCCAGCAGAGAGACAGCAACTAATGAAAAACTGTTTTTT	CASRETATNEKLFF
few	TRBD1	TRBJ1-6	TRBV19	TGTGCCAGTGAAACACAGGGGGCAAATTCACCCCTCCACTTT	CASETQGANSPLHF
many	.	TRBJ2-1	TRBV7-3	TGTGCCAGCAGCTTAAGCTCAGCAACCAATGAGCAGTTCTTC	CASSLSSATNEQFF
.	TRBD1	TRBJ1-2	TRBV19	TGTGCCAGTAGTATGGAGAGCAGGGGGGCTGGCTACACCTTC	CASSMESRGAGYTF
.	TRBD1	TRBJ2-1	TRBV25-1	TGTGCCAGCAGTGAATGGTTGGGACAGGCTATCAATGAGCAGTTCTTC	CASSEWLGQAINEQFF
.	TRBD2	TRBJ2-1	TRBV7-9	TGTGCCAGCACCGAGACTAGCGGGATCCACAATGAGCAGTTCTTC	CASTETSGIHNEQFF
.	.	TRBJ2-4	TRBV5-8	TGTGCCAGCAGCTTTGGACGTCTTATTCAGTACTTC	CASSFGRLIQYF
many	TRBD1	TRBJ1-1	TRBV7-9	TGTGCCAGCAGCTCGAAACAGGGGGCGTGGACTGAAGCTTTCTTT	CASSSKQGAWTEAFF
many	TRBD1	TRBJ2-3	TRBV24-1	TGTGCCACCAGTGACCCGAGGACAGGGTTCACAGATACGCAGTATTTT	CATSDPRTGFTDTQYF
few	TRBD1	TRBJ2-2	TRBV5-1	TGCGCCAGCAGCCTTAGGACAGGGGGCATCGGGGAGCTGTTTTTT	CASSLRTGGIGELFF
few	.	TRBJ1-4	TRBV20-1	TGCAGTGCTACGAAATCGACCGGGCTATATGAAAAACTGTTTTTT	CSATKSTGLYEKLFF
many	.	TRBJ2-3	TRBV20-1	TGCAGTGCTAGAGATAGACAAGGGACCACAGATACGCAGTATTTT	CSARDRQGTTDTQYF
few	TRBD1	TRBJ2-2	TRBV12-3/TRBV12-4	TGTGCCAGTGGGACAGGGGGCACCGGGGAGCTGTTTTTT	CASGTGGTGELFF
few	.	TRBJ2-1	TRBV6-1	TGTGCCAGCAGTGAAGCGCGCGGCTCGCTATCCTACAATGAGCAGTTCTTC	CASSEARGSLSYNEQFF
many	TRBD1	TRBJ2-7	TRBV20-1	TGCAGTGCTATGGACAGGGTTGGTGAGCAGTACTTC	CSAMDRVGEQYF
.	TRBD2	TRBJ2-1	TRBV10-3	TGTGCCATCAGCCAATTAGCGGGAGTTCTCCATGAGCAGTTCTTC	CAISQLAGVLHEQFF
many	TRBD2	TRBJ2-1	TRBV27	TGTGCCAGCGGTAGCGGGAGCTCCTACAATGAGCAGTTCTTC	CASGSGSSYNEQFF
.	.	TRBJ1-2	TRBV6-1	TGTGCCAGCAGAGAGGAAGAAATCTATGGCTGCACCTTC	CASREEEIYGCTF
few	TRBD2	TRBJ2-3	TRBV7-2	TGTGCCAGCAGCTCCCCGGGAGGCACGCAGTATTTT	CASSSPGGTQYF
.	.	TRBJ2-1	TRBV4-1	TGCGCCAGCATGGACCGAGTCCACAATGAGCAGTTCTTC	CASMDRVHNEQFF
many	.	TRBJ1-2	TRBV12-3/TRBV12-4	TGTGCCAGCAGCCCCCGGACAGCCTCCTCCTATGGCTACACCTTC	CASSPRTASSYGYTF
.	.	TRBJ2-7	TRBV5-1	TGCGCCAGCAGCTTCTCCGGGCCCTCCTACGAGCAGTACTTC	CASSFSGPSYEQYF
many	.	TRBJ1-2	TRBV20-1	TGCAGTGCCCCTGTGATTTCCCGCTATGGCTACACCTTC	CSAPVISRYGYTF
many	.	TRBJ1-5	TRBV20-1	TGCAGTGCCTATGACCCCGCGGGCAATCAGCCCCAGCATTTT	CSAYDPAGNQPQHF